Listed below are T cell receptor beta chains from one sample, sequenced in a study of blood T cell repertoires in COVID-19. Generated by immunoSEQ multiplex PCR, the TCRdb table keeps only in-frame clones and is missing some. The table records under 200,000 clones, around four fifths of them present only once. Material for sequencing was peripheral blood. These receptors all stem from a man aged 55 to 70 with COVID-19, enrolled during active disease. Both conserved end residues are part of each CDR3. The D gene is left open where the match is weak. The size of a clone is reported for some rows only, either as once, few or many, or as a class for expanded clones.

15,TRBV5-4,TRBD2,TRBJ2-7,-,TGTGCCAGCAGCCCGAGACTAGCGGGAGGCGAAGGGCAGTACTTC,CASSPRLAGGEGQYF
14,TRBV30,TRBD1,TRBJ1-1,-,TGTGCCTGGCGTAGGACAGGCGGAGGGACTGAAGCTTTCTTT,CAWRRTGGGTEAFF
14,TRBV2,TRBD1,TRBJ1-2,-,TGTGCCAGCAGTGAGGGACAGGGGATCTATCGCTACACCTTC,CASSEGQGIYRYTF
16,TRBV7-6,-,TRBJ2-5,-,TGTGCCAGCAGCTTAGATGAAACAGGGAATCGAGAGACCCAGTACTTC,CASSLDETGNRETQYF
16,TRBV30,-,TRBJ1-4,-,TGTGCCTGGAGTGTTAAGACAATCACAACTAATGAAAAACTGTTTTTT,CAWSVKTITTNEKLFF
12,TRBV12-3/TRBV12-4,-,TRBJ1-1,-,TGTGCCAGCAGTCGAGACTACACTGAAGCTTTCTTT,CASSRDYTEAFF
14,TRBV28,-,TRBJ1-3,-,TGTGCCAGCAGCGTCGGAGGGCCTGGAAACACCATATATTTT,CASSVGGPGNTIYF
16,TRBV5-1,-,TRBJ2-2,-,TGCGCCAGCAGCTTGGAGGCAGGGATGGCTACCGGGGAGCTGTTTTTT,CASSLEAGMATGELFF
16,TRBV7-2,-,TRBJ1-6,-,TGTGCCAGCAGCCTATTGGGAGGGAAGCTTAATTCACCCCTCCACTTT,CASSLLGGKLNSPLHF
17,TRBV28,TRBD1,TRBJ1-2,-,TGTGCCAGCAGCCGGGGGCAGGGGGCGCGAGCTAACTATGGCTACACCTTC,CASSRGQGARANYGYTF
17,TRBV4-1,TRBD1,TRBJ1-2,few,TGCGCCAGCAGCCCAACAGGGGGTGCTCAGGGATACTATGGCTACACCTTC,CASSPTGGAQGYYGYTF
14,TRBV2,TRBD1,TRBJ1-4,-,TGTGCCAGCAGGACCGGGACAGGGGGCGAAAAACTGTTTTTT,CASRTGTGGEKLFF
13,TRBV25-1,-,TRBJ1-5,-,TGTGCCAGCGGTCTCGGGGGCAATCAGCCCCAGCATTTT,CASGLGGNQPQHF
13,TRBV11-3,-,TRBJ1-1,-,TGTGCCAGCAGCTTAGAAAGGGGTACTGAAGCTTTCTTT,CASSLERGTEAFF
14,TRBV14,-,TRBJ1-1,few,TGTGCCAGCAGCCACTCGGGGGTCACAACTGAAGCTTTCTTT,CASSHSGVTTEAFF
14,TRBV7-9,-,TRBJ2-5,-,TGTGCCAGCAGCTTCGGACTGATACAAGAGACCCAGTACTTC,CASSFGLIQETQYF
13,TRBV27,-,TRBJ1-2,-,TGTGCCAGCAGTTTCGAACGTAGCTATGGCTACACCTTC,CASSFERSYGYTF